This T cell receptor (beta chain) was recovered during a study of radiation and T cells in renal cell carcinoma. Study-wide findings and caveats: Compared with controls, irradiated tumors had more, larger dominant CDR3 motifs. Sampling covered only 0.9 to 1 g of each tumor. In nephrectomy-only tumors, top 100 clonotypes averaged approximately 40%, versus 54% irradiated.

V lost 2 bases and J lost 3, with 17 bases in between. The CDR3 sequence is 16 residues long. Germline V gives CDR1 SGHNT, CDR2 YYREEE (reference sequence). The table came from immunoSEQ multiplex PCR; TCRdb's copy has only in-frame clones and leaves some out. Of 14,000 to 15,000 clones in the sample, approximately 56% were seen once. Treatment noted: treatment-naive control, cytoreductive nephrectomy. Controls included 4 female and fewer than twelve male donors, resected 2011 to 2014. Worth noting for this clone: Its antigen is unknown.

The chain joins TRBV5-4 to TRBJ1-1; tentative D call: TRBD1 (5 bases). The receptor was derived from a man aged 60 to 75 with renal cell carcinoma. Sequences were derived from tumor tissue, sampled from a patient whose treatment was nephrectomy without radiotherapy. The CDR3 region has the DNA TGTGCCAGCAGCTTCGGGGTCAGGGATATTCACACTGAAGCTTTCTTT. Protein: CASSFGVRDIHTEAFF. Drawing the rest from reference TRBV5-4 and TRBJ1-1, the complete variable domain is ETGVTQSPTHLIKTRGQQVTLRCSSQSGHNTVSWYQQALGQGPQFIFQYYREEENGRGNFPPRFSGLQFPNYSSELNVNALELDDSALYLCASSFGVRDIHTEAFFGQGTRLTVV.